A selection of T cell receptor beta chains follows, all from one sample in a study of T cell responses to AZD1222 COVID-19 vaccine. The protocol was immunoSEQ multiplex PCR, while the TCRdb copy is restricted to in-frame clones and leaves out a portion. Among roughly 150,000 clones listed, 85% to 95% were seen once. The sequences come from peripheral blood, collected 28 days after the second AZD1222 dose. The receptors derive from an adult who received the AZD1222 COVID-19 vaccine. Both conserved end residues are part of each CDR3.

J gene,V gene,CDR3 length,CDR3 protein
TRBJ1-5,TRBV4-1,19,CASSHSGSGRRGSNQPQHF
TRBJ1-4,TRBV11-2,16,CASSENRELGAEKLFF
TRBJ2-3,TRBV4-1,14,CASSRQEEGDTQYF
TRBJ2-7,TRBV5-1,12,CASSYTLYEQYF
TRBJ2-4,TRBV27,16,CASSTTERTGRNIQYF
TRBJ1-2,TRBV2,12,CASSEVWYGYTF
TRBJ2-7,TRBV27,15,CASSLSEDSYYEQYF
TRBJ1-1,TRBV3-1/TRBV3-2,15,CASRPRGGGNTEAFF
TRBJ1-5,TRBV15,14,CATSSEQGIQPQHF
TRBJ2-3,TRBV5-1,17,CASSLGQAGALTDTQYF
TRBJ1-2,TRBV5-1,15,CASSSLGQGLGGYTF
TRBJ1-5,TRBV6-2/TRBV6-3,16,CASSYSRGYSNQPQHF
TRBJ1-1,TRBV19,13,CASRKELNTEAFF
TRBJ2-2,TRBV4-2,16,CASSQVWTTNTGELFF
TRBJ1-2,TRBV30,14,CAWSPTLVAYGYTF
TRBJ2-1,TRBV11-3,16,CASSPTSGGYYNEQFF
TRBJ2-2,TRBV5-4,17,CASSLQTSGRRAGELFF
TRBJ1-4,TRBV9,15,CASSATGGAGEKLFF
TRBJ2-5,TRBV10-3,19,CAISHNGQGARGKSETQYF
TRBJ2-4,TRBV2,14,CATQSSGAKNIQYF
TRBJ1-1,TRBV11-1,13,CASSYSGYTEAFF
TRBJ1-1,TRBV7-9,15,CASSLVGGGNTEAFF
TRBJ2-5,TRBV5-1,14,CASSAAGGQETQYF
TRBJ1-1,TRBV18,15,CASSLPGTENTEAFF
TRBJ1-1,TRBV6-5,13,CASSYSTSGEAFF
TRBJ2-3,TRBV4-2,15,CASSQSGTSTDTQYF
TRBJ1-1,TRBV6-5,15,CASRADRGVNTEAFF
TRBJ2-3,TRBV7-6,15,CASSRRTGSTDTQYF
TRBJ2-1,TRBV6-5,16,CASSYWGLSGINEQFF
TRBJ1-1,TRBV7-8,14,CASSSLWENTEAFF
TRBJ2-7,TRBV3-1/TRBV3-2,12,CASSQARWEQYF
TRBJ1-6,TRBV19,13,CASSIRDNSPLHF
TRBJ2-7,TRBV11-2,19,CASSPIRRRKGTETYEQYF
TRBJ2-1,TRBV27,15,CASSSGDRVFGEQFF
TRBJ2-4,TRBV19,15,CASSFPGAAKNIQYF
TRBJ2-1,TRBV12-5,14,CASALRGDYNEQFF
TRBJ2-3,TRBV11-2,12,CASSLGGDTQYF
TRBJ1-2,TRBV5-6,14,CASSFVWGSAGYTF
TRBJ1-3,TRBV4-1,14,CASSQDNFINTIYF
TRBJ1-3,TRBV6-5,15,CASSYAPGQRNTIYF
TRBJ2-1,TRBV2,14,CASRPTLLGHEQFF
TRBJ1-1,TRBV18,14,CASSPVQGRVEAFF
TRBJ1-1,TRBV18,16,CASSPPGTGRNTEAFF
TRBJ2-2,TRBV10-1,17,CASSESPGLTNTGELFF
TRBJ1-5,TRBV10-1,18,CASSELLRQGGSNQPQHF
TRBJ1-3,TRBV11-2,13,CATHSDSGNTIYF
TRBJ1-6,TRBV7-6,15,CASSLSGRGNSPLHF
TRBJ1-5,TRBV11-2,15,CASSPSGWSNQPQHF
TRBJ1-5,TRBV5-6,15,CASSGSEGGNQPQHF
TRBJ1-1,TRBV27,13,CASSLGYGTEAFF